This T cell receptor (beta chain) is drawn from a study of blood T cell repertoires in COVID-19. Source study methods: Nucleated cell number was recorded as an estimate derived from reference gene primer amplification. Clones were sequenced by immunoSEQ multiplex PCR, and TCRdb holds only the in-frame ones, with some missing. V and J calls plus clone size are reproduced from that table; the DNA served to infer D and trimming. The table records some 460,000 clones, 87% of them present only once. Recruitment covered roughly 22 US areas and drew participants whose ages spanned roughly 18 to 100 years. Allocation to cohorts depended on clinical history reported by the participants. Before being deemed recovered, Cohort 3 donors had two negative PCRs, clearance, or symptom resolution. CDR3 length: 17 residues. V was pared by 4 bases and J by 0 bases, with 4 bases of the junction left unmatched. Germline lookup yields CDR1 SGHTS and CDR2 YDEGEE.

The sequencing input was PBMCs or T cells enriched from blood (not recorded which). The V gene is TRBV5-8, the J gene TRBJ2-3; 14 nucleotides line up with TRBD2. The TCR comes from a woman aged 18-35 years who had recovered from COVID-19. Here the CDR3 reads CASSVGTSGGSTDTQYF. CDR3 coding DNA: TGTGCCAGCAGCGTCGGGACTAGCGGGGGCAGCACAGATACGCAGTATTTT.